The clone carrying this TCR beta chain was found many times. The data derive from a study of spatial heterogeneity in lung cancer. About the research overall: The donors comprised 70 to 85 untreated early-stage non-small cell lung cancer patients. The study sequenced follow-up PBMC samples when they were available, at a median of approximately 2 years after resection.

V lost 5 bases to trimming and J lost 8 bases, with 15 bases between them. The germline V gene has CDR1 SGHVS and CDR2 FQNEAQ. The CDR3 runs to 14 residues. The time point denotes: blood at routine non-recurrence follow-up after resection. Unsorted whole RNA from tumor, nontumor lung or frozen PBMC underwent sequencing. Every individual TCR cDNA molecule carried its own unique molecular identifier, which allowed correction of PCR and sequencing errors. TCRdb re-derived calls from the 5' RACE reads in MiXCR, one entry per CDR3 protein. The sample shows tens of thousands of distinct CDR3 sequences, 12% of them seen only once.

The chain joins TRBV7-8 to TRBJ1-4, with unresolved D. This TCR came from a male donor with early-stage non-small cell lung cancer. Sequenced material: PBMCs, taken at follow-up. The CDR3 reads CASSEGYSREKLFF. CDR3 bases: TGTGCCAGCAGCGAAGGGTATTCGCGAGAAAAACTGTTTTTT. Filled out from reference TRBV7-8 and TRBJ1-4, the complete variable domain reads GAGVSQSPRYKVAKRGQDVALRCDPISGHVSLFWYQQALGQGPEFLTYFQNEAQLDKSGLPSDRFFAERPEGSVSTLKIQRTQQEDSAVYLCASSEGYSREKLFFGSGTQLSVL.